This TCR beta chain was observed in a study of monozygotic twins with inflammatory bowel disease. As for this clonotype: Its antigen is still unknown.

Each TCR library used about 3,600 ng of total RNA. UMIs bearing a 6-nucleotide sample barcode were added through template switching. TCRdb re-called the 5' RACE reads; every CDR3 protein appears as one record, without DNA. Its table records some 330,000 distinct CDR3 sequences. Findings of the study overall: Repertoire likeness was no different across concordant and discordant twins, perhaps owing to restricted power.

The CDR3 is made up of 15 amino acids. The chain uses TRBV12-2 and TRBJ1-5. TRBV12-2 is a pseudogene. The receptor comes from a human donor with ulcerative colitis or Crohn's disease, or a healthy co-twin of an affected twin (not recorded which). Sequenced sample: blood. This CDR3 reads CASRLAVRVGQPQHF.